This T cell receptor beta chain was sequenced for a study of a mutant IDH1 vaccine in newly diagnosed glioma. Study-wide context: Treated patients showed a male proportion of around 60%, a female proportion of approximately 38%, and a mean age of around 40 years. General study findings and limits: Vaccine-induced immune responses were detected in over 90% of patients.

There are 15 residues in the CDR3. CDR1 MNHEY and CDR2 SVGAGI come from the germline V gene. V was trimmed by 0 bases and J by 6 bases, leaving 11 bases between them. The repertoire was sequenced with immunoSEQ multiplex PCR; TCRdb's copy has only in-frame clones and lacks some. Among tens of thousands of clones listed, 86% were seen once. Sample time point: baseline, week 1 (first vaccination visit). Treatment of the sample: pre-vaccination baseline after standard-of-care therapy. Those who donated had recent WHO grade 3 or 4 IDH1-mutant, ATRX-lost astrocytomas. Notes on this clone: Its matching antigen is unknown.

The rearrangement joins TRBV6-5 to TRBJ1-4; TRBD1 is a possible D gene (6 bases). The specimen comprised PBMCs, sampled from a glioma patient treated with radiotherapy, temozolomide or both. This clonotype originated in a man aged 35-49 years with glioma. CDR3 bases: TGTGCCAGCAGTTACTCGGGGGCGCGGTATGAAAAACTGTTTTTT. Its protein product is CASSYSGARYEKLFF.